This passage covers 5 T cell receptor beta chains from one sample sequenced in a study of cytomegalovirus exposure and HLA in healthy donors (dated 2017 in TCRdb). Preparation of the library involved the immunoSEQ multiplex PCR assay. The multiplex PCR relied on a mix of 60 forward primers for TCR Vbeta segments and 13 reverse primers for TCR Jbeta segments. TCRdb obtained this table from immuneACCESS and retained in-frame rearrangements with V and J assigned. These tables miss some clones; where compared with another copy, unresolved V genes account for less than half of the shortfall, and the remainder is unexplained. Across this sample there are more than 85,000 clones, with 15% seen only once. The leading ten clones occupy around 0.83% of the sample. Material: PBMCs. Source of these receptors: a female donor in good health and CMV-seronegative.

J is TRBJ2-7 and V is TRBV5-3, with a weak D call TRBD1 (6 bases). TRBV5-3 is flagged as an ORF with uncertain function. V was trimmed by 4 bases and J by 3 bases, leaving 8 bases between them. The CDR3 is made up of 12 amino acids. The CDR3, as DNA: TGTGCCAGAAGCAGGACAGTCTACGAGCAGTACTTC. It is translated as CARSRTVYEQYF.

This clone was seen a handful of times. CDR3 sequence (DNA): TGTGCCAGCAGCTTAGTAGGACCGGGACAGGGCACCTACGAGCAGTACTTC. This gives the protein CASSLVGPGQGTYEQYF. This rearrangement joins TRBV7-2 to TRBJ2-7; 9 bases match TRBD1. Germline assignment: CDR1 SGHTA and CDR2 FQGNSA. The CDR3 sequence is 17 residues long. V was clipped by 1 base and J by 2 bases; unmatched bases: 9.

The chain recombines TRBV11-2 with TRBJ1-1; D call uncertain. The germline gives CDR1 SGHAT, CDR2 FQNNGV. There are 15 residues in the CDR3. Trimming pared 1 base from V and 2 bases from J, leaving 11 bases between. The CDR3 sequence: CASSLGQNHNTEAFF. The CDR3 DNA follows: TGTGCCAGCAGCTTAGGGCAGAACCACAACACTGAAGCTTTCTTT.

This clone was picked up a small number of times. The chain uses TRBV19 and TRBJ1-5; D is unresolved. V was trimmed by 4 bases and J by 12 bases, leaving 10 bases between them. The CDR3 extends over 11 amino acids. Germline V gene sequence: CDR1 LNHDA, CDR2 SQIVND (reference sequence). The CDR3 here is CASSTPGRQHF. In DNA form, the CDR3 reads TGTGCCAGTAGTACGCCAGGCCGCCAGCATTTT.

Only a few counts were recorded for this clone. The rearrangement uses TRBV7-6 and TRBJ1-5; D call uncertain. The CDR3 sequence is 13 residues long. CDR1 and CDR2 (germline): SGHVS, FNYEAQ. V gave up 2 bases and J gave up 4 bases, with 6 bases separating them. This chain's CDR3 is CASSLSPNQPQHF. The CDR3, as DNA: TGTGCCAGCAGCTTATCCCCAAATCAGCCCCAGCATTTT.